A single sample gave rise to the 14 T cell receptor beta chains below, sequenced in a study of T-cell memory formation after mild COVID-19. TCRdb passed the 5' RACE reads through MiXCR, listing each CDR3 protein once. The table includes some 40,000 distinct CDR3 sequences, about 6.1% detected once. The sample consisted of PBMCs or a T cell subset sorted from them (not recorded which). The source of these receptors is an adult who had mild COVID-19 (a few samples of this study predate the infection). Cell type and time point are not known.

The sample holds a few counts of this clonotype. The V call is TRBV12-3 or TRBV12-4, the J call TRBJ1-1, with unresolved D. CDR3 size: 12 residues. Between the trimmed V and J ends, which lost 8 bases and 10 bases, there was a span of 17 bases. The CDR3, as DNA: TGTGCCAGCGGCGTAAGGCAGGTGGTAGCTTTCTTT. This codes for CASGVRQVVAFF.

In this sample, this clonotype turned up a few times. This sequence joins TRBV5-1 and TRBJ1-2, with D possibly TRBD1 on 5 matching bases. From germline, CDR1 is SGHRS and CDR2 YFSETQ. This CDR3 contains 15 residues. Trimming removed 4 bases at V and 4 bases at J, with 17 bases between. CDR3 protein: CASSPTGPDSYGYTF. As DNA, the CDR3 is TGCGCCAGCAGCCCTACCGGACCCGACAGCTATGGCTACACCTTC. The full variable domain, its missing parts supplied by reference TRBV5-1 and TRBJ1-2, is KAGVTQTPRYLIKTRGQQVTLSCSPISGHRSVSWYQQTPGQGLQFLFEYFSETQRNKGNFPGRFSGRQFSNSRSEMNVSTLELGDSALYLCASSPTGPDSYGYTFGSGTRLTVV.

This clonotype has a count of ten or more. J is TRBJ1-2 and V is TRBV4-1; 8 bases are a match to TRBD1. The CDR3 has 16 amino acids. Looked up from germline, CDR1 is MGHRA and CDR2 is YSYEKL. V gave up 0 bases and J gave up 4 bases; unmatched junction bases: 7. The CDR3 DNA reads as TGCGCCAGCAGCCAAGAGGAAGCTACAGGGGGCTATGGCTACACCTTC. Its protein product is CASSQEEATGGYGYTF.

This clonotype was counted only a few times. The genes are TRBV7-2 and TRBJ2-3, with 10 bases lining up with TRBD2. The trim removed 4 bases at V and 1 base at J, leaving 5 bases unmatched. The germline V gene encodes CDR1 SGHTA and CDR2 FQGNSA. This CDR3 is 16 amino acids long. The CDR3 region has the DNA TGTGCCAGCAGCTCCCAGCGGGGGGGGGGCACAGATACGCAGTATTTT. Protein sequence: CASSSQRGGGTDTQYF.

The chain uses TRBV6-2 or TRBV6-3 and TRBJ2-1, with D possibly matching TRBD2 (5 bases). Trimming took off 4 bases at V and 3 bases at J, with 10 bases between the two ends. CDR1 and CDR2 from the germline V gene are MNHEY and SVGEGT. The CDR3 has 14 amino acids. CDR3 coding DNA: TGTGCCAGCAGTTCAACCGGGAACTACAATGAGCAGTTCTTC. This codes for CASSSTGNYNEQFF.

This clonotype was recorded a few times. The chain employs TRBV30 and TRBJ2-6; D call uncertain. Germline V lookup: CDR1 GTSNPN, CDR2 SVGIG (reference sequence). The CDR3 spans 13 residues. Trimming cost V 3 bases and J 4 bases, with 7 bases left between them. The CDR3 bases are TGTGCCTGGAGCAACTCAGGGGCCAACGTCCTGACTTTC. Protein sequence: CAWSNSGANVLTF.

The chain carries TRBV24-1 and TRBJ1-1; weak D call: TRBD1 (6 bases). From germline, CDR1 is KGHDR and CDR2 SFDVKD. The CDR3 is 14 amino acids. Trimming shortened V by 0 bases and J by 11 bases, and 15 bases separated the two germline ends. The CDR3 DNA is TGTGCCACCAGTGATTTGCGACGGGGGCACGGGGCTTTCTTT. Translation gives CATSDLRRGHGAFF.

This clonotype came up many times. CDR3 sequence (DNA): TGCAGTGCTAGAGTCGTGGGGGGCGTAAGCTCCTACAATGAGCAGTTCTTC. It is translated as CSARVVGGVSSYNEQFF. The chain uses TRBV20-1 and TRBJ2-1; D could derive from TRBD1 or TRBD2 (6 bases each). Germline V gene lookup returns CDR1 DFQATT and CDR2 SNEGSKA (reference sequence). V was pared by 1 base and J by 0 bases, with 16 bases between. The CDR3 spans 17 residues.

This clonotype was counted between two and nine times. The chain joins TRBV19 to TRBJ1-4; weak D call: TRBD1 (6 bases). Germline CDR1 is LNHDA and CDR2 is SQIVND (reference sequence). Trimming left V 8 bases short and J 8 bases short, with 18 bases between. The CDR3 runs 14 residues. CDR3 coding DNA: TGTGCCAGTGCCGGCGACAGGCTTGGAGAAAAACTGTTTTTT. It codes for CASAGDRLGEKLFF.

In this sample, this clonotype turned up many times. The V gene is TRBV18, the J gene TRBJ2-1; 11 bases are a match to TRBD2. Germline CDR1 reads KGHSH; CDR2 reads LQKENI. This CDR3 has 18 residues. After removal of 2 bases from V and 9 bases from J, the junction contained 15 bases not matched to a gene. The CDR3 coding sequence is TGTGCCAGCTCACCAGTTCTTAGCGGGAGGGCCCGCCATGGTGAGCAGTTCTTC. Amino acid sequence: CASSPVLSGRARHGEQFF. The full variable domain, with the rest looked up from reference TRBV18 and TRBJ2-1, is NAGVMQNPRHLVRRRGQEARLRCSPMKGHSHVYWYRQLPEEGLKFMVYLQKENIIDESGMPKERFSAEFPKEGPSILRIQQVVRGDSAAYFCASSPVLSGRARHGEQFFGPGTRLTVL.

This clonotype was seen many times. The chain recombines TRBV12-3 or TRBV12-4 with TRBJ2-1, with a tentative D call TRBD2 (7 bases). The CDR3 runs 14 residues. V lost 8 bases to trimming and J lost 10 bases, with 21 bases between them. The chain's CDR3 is CASHNRGGVGEQFF. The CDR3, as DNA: TGTGCCAGCCACAATAGGGGGGGCGTGGGGGAGCAGTTCTTC.

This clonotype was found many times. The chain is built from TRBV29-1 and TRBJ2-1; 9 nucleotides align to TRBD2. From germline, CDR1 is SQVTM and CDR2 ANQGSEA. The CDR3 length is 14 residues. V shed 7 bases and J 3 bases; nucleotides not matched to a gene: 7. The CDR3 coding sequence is TGCAGCGCCAGGACTAGCGAGTACTACAATGAGCAGTTCTTC. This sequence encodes CSARTSEYYNEQFF.

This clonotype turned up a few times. CDR3 nucleotides: TGTGCCAGCAGTTTCGGGACAGGTACTAATCAGCCCCAGCATTTT. Encoded protein: CASSFGTGTNQPQHF. The chain employs TRBV12-3 or TRBV12-4 and TRBJ1-5; 8 bases map to TRBD1. The CDR3 totals 15 residues. Trimming removed 3 bases from V and 4 bases from J; junction bases left unmatched: 5.

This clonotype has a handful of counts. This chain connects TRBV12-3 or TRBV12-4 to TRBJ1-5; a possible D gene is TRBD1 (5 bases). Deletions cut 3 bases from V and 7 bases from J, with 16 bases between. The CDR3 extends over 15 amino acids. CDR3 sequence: CASSFGGESGQPQHF. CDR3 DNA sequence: TGTGCCAGCAGTTTTGGGGGGGAATCAGGGCAGCCCCAGCATTTT.